These 11 T cell receptor beta chains share one sample of origin, sequenced in a study of Graves' ophthalmopathy and Graves' hyperthyroidism. Amplification of TCR beta CDR3 regions used RNA transcripts. RT-PCR with HTBI primers came first, then second-round multiplex PCR. TCRdb re-called the multiplex PCR reads with MiXCR, one entry per CDR3 protein. This repertoire shows about 700,000 distinct CDR3 sequences, roughly 40% found once; its top ten account for 44%. The sample was peripheral blood. These TCRs come from an adult man with Graves' ophthalmopathy.

This clonotype was detected ten times or more. The chain is built from TRBV14 and TRBJ1-6; D remains ambiguous. Trimming pared 2 bases from V and 7 bases from J, leaving 3 bases between. The germline CDR1 and CDR2 sequences are SGHDN and FVKESK. This CDR3 region has 12 residues. The CDR3 is CASSQSNSPLHF. The CDR3 DNA follows: TGTGCCAGCAGCCAATCCAATTCACCCCTCCACTTT.

The chain combines TRBV4-3 with TRBJ1-1, with D possibly being TRBD1 (6 bases). The V gene's germline CDR1 is LGHNA and CDR2 YSLEER. V lost 0 bases to trimming and J lost 5 bases, with 19 bases between them. This CDR3 spans 17 amino acids. CDR3 region: CASSQEVRGADGTEAFF. CDR3 bases: TGCGCCAGCAGCCAAGAAGTCAGGGGCGCGGATGGGACTGAAGCTTTCTTT.

In this sample, this clonotype turned up a few times. At one end the junction does not follow the germline gene, possibly because of a read error. The CDR3 loop reads CASSYMADRGTEAFF. CDR3 bases: TGTGCCAGCAGTTATATGGCAGATCGTGGCACTGAAGCTTTCTTT. The chain recombines TRBV10-3 with TRBJ1-1; no clear D gene. Germline CDR1 ENHRY, CDR2 SYGVKD. This CDR3 comprises 15 residues.

This clonotype was recorded a few times. This rearrangement joins TRBV5-4 to TRBJ1-4; D is ambiguous. The length of the CDR3 is 13 residues. Germline assignment: CDR1 SGHNT and CDR2 YYREEE (reference sequence). Deletions cut 5 bases from V and 2 bases from J, with 7 bases between. Written as DNA, the CDR3 is TGTGCCAGCAGGGATCAGACTAATGAAAAACTGTTTTTT. Its translation is CASRDQTNEKLFF.

This clonotype appeared a few times. This rearrangement joins TRBV20-1 to TRBJ1-5; no clear D. Trimming removed 6 bases at V and 5 bases at J, with 11 bases between. The CDR3 covers 12 residues. The V gene's germline CDR1 is DFQATT and CDR2 SNEGSKA (reference sequence). The CDR3 is CSAALLDQPQHF. The CDR3, as DNA: TGCAGTGCGGCGCTTCTAGATCAGCCCCAGCATTTT.

The CDR3 spells CASSEYIGPQHF. For the CDR3, the DNA is TGTGCCAGCAGTGAATATATAGGGCCCCAGCATTTT. The V and J genes are TRBV25-1 and TRBJ1-5; D gene uncertain. This CDR3 has 12 residues. Germline CDR1 MGHDK, CDR2 SYGVNS. Deletions cut 0 bases from V and 9 bases from J, with 6 bases between.

This clonotype was seen a few times. V usage is TRBV5-4 and J usage is TRBJ2-7, with 10 positions matching TRBD1. This CDR3 has 14 residues. Germline CDR1 reads SGHNT; CDR2 reads YYREEE (reference sequence). J gave up 7 bases and V 5 bases, and 9 bases lay outside the gene matches. CDR3 in amino acids: CASSPGTGDREQYF. DNA for the CDR3: TGTGCCAGCAGTCCCGGGACAGGGGATCGGGAGCAGTACTTC. Supplemented by reference TRBV5-4 and TRBJ2-7, the full variable domain reads ETGVTQSPTHLIKTRGQQVTLRCSSQSGHNTVSWYQQALGQGPQFIFQYYREEENGRGNFPPRFSGLQFPNYSSELNVNALELDDSALYLCASSPGTGDREQYFGPGTRLTVT.

As regards this clonotype: A read error may account for a junction end that differs from germline. This chain joins TRBV7-7 and TRBJ1-5; TRBD1 matches 8 bases. The CDR3 is 17 residues long. Germline loops: CDR1 SSHAT, CDR2 FNYEAQ (reference sequence). The CDR3 region is CASSCRTGRLGGQPQHF. The CDR3 coding sequence is TGTGCTAGCAGCTGCCGGACAGGGCGGCTCGGGGGTCAGCCCCAGCATTTT.

For this clonotype: A much larger clone is a single base away; this may be a read error. The V gene is TRBV20-1, the J gene TRBJ1-2; D ambiguous. Germline V CDR1 and CDR2: DFQATT, SNEGSKA (reference sequence). The V gene lost 5 bases and the J gene lost 4 bases, with 17 bases spanning the gap. CDR3 size: 14 residues. The CDR3 DNA is TGCAGTGCTCAAGCTCAGGCAGGCAGCTATGGCTACACCTTC. Translation: CSAQAQAGSYGYTF.

The chain recombines TRBV2 with TRBJ2-7, with 8 bases identical to TRBD1. Germline CDR1 is SNHLY and CDR2 is FYNNEI. V was pared by 6 bases and J by 7 bases, with 5 bases of the junction left unmatched. The CDR3 has 12 residues. CDR3 protein: CASRATGGEQYF. The CDR3 DNA sequence: TGTGCCAGCAGAGCAACAGGGGGGGAGCAGTACTTC.

This clonotype was counted between two and nine times. This CDR3 reads CASSPWATSGANVLTF. The CDR3 DNA sequence: TGTGCCAGCAGCCCCTGGGCCACCTCTGGGGCCAACGTCCTGACTTTC. The chain combines TRBV7-9 with TRBJ2-6; D is undetermined. This CDR3 has 16 amino acids. Trimming shortened V by 5 bases and J by 0 bases, and 11 bases separated the two germline ends. Germline-derived CDR1 and CDR2 are SEHNR and FQNEAQ (reference sequence).